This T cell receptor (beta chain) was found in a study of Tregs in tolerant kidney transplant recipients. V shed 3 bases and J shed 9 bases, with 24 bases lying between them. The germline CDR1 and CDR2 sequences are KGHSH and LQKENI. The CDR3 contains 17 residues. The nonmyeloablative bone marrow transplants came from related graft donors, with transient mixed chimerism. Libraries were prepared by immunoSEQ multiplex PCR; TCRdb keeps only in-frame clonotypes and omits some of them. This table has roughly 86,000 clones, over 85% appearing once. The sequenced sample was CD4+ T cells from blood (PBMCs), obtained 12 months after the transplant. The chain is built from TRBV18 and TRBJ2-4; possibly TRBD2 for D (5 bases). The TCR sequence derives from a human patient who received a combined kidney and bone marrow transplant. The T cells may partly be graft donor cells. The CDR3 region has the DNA TGTGCCAGCTCACCCCAGCTAGGCGGGCAGAACACAGCCATTCAGTACTTC. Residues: CASSPQLGGQNTAIQYF.